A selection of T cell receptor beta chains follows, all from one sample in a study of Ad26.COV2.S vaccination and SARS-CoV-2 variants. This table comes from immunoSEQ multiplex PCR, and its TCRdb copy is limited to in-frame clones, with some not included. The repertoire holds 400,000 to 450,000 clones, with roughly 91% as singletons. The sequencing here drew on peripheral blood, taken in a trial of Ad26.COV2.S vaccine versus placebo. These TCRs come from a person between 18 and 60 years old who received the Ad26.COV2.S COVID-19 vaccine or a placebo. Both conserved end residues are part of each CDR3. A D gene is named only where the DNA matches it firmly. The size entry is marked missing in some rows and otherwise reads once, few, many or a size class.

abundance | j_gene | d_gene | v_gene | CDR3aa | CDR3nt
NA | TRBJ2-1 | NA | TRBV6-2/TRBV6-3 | CASSTTGHEQFF | TGTGCCAGCAGTACTACAGGGCATGAGCAGTTCTTC
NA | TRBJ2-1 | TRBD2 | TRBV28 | CASSIIAGRSYNEQFF | TGTGCCAGCAGTATTATAGCGGGGAGGTCCTACAATGAGCAGTTCTTC
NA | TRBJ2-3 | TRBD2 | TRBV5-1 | CASSSYSGLVSTDTQYF | TGCGCCAGCAGCTCGTACTCGGGACTAGTTAGTACAGATACGCAGTATTTT
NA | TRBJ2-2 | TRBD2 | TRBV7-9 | CASSLVLSGRLSGELFF | TGTGCCAGCAGCTTAGTTCTTAGCGGGAGACTATCAGGGGAGCTGTTTTTT
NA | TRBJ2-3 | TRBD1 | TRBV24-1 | CATSDPLGQGSDTQYF | TGTGCCACCAGTGACCCCCTCGGACAGGGATCAGATACGCAGTATTTT
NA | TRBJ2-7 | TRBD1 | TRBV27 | CASSLPGQGVNEQYF | TGTGCCAGCAGTTTACCGGGACAGGGGGTCAACGAGCAGTACTTC
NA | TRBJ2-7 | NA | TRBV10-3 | CAIKGGAYEQYF | TGTGCCATCAAGGGTGGGGCCTACGAGCAGTACTTC
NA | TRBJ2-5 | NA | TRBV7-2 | CASSPARQRETQYF | TGTGCCAGCAGCCCAGCGAGACAGAGAGAGACCCAGTACTTC
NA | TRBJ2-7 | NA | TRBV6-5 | CASSFFGQRSYEQYF | NA
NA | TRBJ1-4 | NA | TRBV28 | CASRGDSSNEKLFF | TGTGCCAGCAGAGGGGACTCTTCAAATGAAAAACTGTTTTTT
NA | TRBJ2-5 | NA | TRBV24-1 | CATSDLGDNSRETQYF | TGTGCCACCAGTGATTTGGGGGACAACTCAAGAGAGACCCAGTACTTC
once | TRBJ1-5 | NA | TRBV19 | CASSGVVSNQPQHF | TGTGCCAGTAGTGGAGTGGTGAGCAATCAGCCCCAGCATTTT
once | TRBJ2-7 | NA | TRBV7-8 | CASSLAPPWASGSSHDSRYF | NA
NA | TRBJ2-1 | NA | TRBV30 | CAWGIAVSSYNEQFF | TGTGCCTGGGGTATAGCGGTGAGCTCCTACAATGAGCAGTTCTTC
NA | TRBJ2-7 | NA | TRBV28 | CASSPGTGPRYEQYF | TGTGCCAGCAGCCCGGGGACCGGGCCACGGTACGAGCAGTACTTC
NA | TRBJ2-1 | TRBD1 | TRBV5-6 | CASSLTGYEQFF | TGTGCCAGCAGTCTGACAGGGTATGAGCAGTTCTTC
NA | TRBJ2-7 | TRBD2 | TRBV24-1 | CATSVLRASGKYEQYF | TGTGCCACCAGTGTTTTACGGGCTAGCGGGAAGTACGAGCAGTACTTC
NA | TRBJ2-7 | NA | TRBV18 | CASSPLRVYEQYF | TGTGCCAGCTCACCCCTTCGTGTCTACGAGCAGTACTTC
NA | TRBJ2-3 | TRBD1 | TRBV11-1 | CASSPQTGGRDTQYF | TGTGCCAGCAGCCCCCAGACAGGGGGCCGAGATACGCAGTATTTT
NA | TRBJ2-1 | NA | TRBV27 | CASSRELYNEQFF | TGTGCCAGCAGCCGAGAGTTATACAATGAGCAGTTCTTC
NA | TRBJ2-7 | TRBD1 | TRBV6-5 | CASNTGGSPYEQYF | TGTGCCAGCAACACAGGGGGCTCGCCCTACGAGCAGTACTTC
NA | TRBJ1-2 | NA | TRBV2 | CASSRSMNGYTF | TGTGCCAGCAGCCGATCAATGAATGGCTACACCTTC
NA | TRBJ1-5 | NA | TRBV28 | CASWEISNQPQHF | TGTGCCAGCTGGGAGATTAGCAATCAGCCCCAGCATTTT
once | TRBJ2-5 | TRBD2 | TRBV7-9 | CASSFPGLAEQETQYF | TGTGCCAGCAGCTTTCCGGGACTAGCGGAACAAGAGACCCAGTACTTC
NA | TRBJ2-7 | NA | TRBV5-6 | CASSTPLATKSYEQYF | TGTGCCAGCAGCACCCCATTGGCGACCAAATCCTACGAGCAGTACTTC
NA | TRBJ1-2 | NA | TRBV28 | CASIDRRANYGYTF | TGTGCCAGCATTGACAGAAGGGCTAACTATGGCTACACCTTC
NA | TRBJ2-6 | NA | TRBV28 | CASSPTDLGANVLTF | TGTGCCAGCAGCCCGACGGATCTAGGGGCCAACGTCCTGACTTTC